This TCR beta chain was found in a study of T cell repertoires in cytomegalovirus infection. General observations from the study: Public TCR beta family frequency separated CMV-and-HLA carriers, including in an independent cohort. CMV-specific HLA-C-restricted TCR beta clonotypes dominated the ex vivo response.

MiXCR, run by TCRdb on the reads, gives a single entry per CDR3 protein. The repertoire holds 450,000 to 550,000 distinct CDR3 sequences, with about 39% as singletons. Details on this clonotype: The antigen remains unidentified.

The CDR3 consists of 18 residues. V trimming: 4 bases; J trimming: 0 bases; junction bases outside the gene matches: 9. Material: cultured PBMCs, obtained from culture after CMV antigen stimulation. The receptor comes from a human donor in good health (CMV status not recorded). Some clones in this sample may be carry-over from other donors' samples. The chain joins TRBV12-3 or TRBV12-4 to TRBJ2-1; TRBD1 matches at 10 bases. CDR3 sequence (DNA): TGTGCCAGCAGTTCGCGCCGGGACAGGGGCAGCTCCTACAATGAGCAGTTCTTC. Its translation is CASSSRRDRGSSYNEQFF.